The entry that follows covers one T cell receptor (beta chain) sequence. The data originate from a study of blood T cell repertoires in COVID-19. Germline V gene sequence: CDR1 SNHLY, CDR2 FYNNEI. Trimming removed 4 bases at V and 1 base at J, with 10 bases between. The CDR3 runs to 14 residues. As handled by the study authors: Scientists estimated how many nucleated cells there were by amplifying reference gene primers. Sequencing used immunoSEQ multiplex PCR; TCRdb keeps in-frame clones, though not all of them. V and J calls and clone size are as listed in that table; D and trimming were resolved from the DNA. The table has more than 95,000 clones, about four fifths seen once; the top ten hold more than 20%.

This TCR was sampled from a man aged 55 to 70 with acute or convalescent COVID-19. The rearrangement links TRBV2 to TRBJ1-1, with D hard to call. The sample comprised peripheral blood. CDR3 loop: CASSASPGNTEAFF. The CDR3, as DNA: TGTGCCAGCAGTGCCTCCCCGGGGAACACTGAAGCTTTCTTT.